This is a list of T cell receptor beta chains from one sample in a study of blood T cell repertoires in COVID-19. The repertoire was sequenced with immunoSEQ multiplex PCR; TCRdb's copy has only in-frame clones and lacks some. The sample has approximately 72,000 clones, 88% seen once. Sequenced material: peripheral blood. These receptors originate from a man aged 50 or older with acute or convalescent COVID-19. Both conserved end residues are part of each CDR3. A D gene is named only where the DNA matches it firmly. Size is stated for part of the rows, as once, few or many counts, or as a class when the clone is expanded.

d_call	cdr3_length	v_call	clone_size	j_call	cdr3_aa	cdr3_nt
TRBD1	18	TRBV27	.	TRBJ1-2	CASSSSYQPGQGGYGYTF	TGTGCCAGCAGTTCATCCTATCAACCGGGACAGGGGGGCTATGGCTACACCTTC
TRBD1	15	TRBV29-1	.	TRBJ1-5	CSVAQGAAGDQPQHF	TGCAGCGTTGCACAGGGGGCGGCGGGGGATCAGCCCCAGCATTTT
.	15	TRBV2	.	TRBJ1-2	CASSAGTLINYGYTF	TGTGCCAGCAGTGCGGGAACATTGATTAACTATGGCTACACCTTC
.	13	TRBV5-3	.	TRBJ1-3	CARSLQGGNTIYF	TGTGCCAGAAGCTTGCAGGGGGGAAACACCATATATTTT
.	13	TRBV6-5	.	TRBJ2-7	CASSRGGLGEQYF	TGTGCCAGCAGTAGGGGAGGTCTGGGCGAGCAGTACTTC
TRBD1	17	TRBV5-1	.	TRBJ1-6	CASSLGETGGRNSPLHF	TGCGCCAGCAGCTTGGGGGAGACAGGGGGAAGGAATTCACCCCTCCACTTT
TRBD1	17	TRBV16	.	TRBJ2-2	CASSLTTGEVNTGELFF	TGTGCCAGCAGCCTTACGACAGGGGAAGTAAACACCGGGGAGCTGTTTTTT
.	15	TRBV5-5	few	TRBJ1-5	CASSLMIGGAQPQHF	TGTGCCAGCAGCTTGATGATTGGGGGGGCCCAGCCCCAGCATTTT
.	17	TRBV5-1	.	TRBJ2-7	CASSLWGDVGPRDEQYF	TGCGCCAGCAGCTTGTGGGGGGACGTGGGCCCCAGAGACGAGCAGTACTTC
TRBD1	15	TRBV5-4	.	TRBJ2-7	CASSSGTVSSYEQYF	TGTGCCAGCAGTTCCGGGACAGTAAGCTCCTACGAGCAGTACTTC
TRBD2	16	TRBV11-2	.	TRBJ2-5	CASSLGNRGGGETQYF	TGTGCCAGCAGCTTAGGGAACCGGGGCGGGGGGGAGACCCAGTACTTC
.	17	TRBV9	.	TRBJ2-6	CASSVGWADSGANVLTF	TGTGCCAGCAGCGTTGGCTGGGCCGACTCTGGGGCCAACGTCCTGACTTTC
TRBD1	12	TRBV6-5	once	TRBJ2-7	CASRDRGHEQYF	TGTGCCAGCAGGGACAGGGGTCACGAGCAGTACTTC
.	14	TRBV4-1	.	TRBJ2-7	CASSQQGTPREQYF	TGCGCCAGCAGCCAGCAGGGGACCCCAAGGGAGCAGTACTTC
TRBD1	14	TRBV5-4	.	TRBJ1-3	CASSRTGLGNTIYF	TGTGCCAGCAGCAGGACAGGGTTAGGAAACACCATATATTTT
TRBD2	14	TRBV7-9	.	TRBJ2-5	CASSTPSGYGTQYF	TGTGCCAGCAGCACCCCTAGCGGCTACGGGACCCAGTACTTC